Listed below are T cell receptor beta chains from one sample, sequenced in a study of blood T cell repertoires in COVID-19. Profiled with immunoSEQ multiplex PCR; TCRdb holds only in-frame clones, not every one. The sample lists about 170,000 clones, approximately 85% occurring once. Sequencing used peripheral blood. The receptors were sampled from a man aged 35 to 55 who had recovered from COVID-19. Both conserved end residues are part of each CDR3. A D gene is named only where the DNA matches it firmly. The size of a clone is reported for some rows only, either as once, few or many, or as a class for expanded clones.

j_gene: TRBJ2-7; v_gene: TRBV7-2; d_gene: .; abundance: .; CDR3aa: CASSLAAVTYEQYF; CDR3nt: TGTGCCAGCAGCTTAGCGGCCGTAACCTACGAGCAGTACTTC
j_gene: TRBJ2-5; v_gene: TRBV5-5; d_gene: TRBD2; abundance: .; CDR3aa: CASSFSSGLGRETQYF; CDR3nt: TGTGCCAGCAGTTTTTCATCGGGACTAGGGAGAGAGACCCAGTACTTC
j_gene: TRBJ2-5; v_gene: TRBV29-1; d_gene: TRBD1; abundance: .; CDR3aa: CSVRQGTTIQETQYF; CDR3nt: TGCAGCGTTAGACAGGGGACGACGATTCAAGAGACCCAGTACTTC
j_gene: TRBJ2-7; v_gene: TRBV28; d_gene: TRBD2; abundance: .; CDR3aa: CAAGAYEQYF; CDR3nt: TGTGCCGCGGGGGCCTACGAGCAGTACTTC
j_gene: TRBJ2-1; v_gene: TRBV7-2; d_gene: .; abundance: few; CDR3aa: CASSVGPGGDEQFF; CDR3nt: TGTGCCAGCTCCGTGGGGCCGGGGGGCGATGAGCAGTTCTTC
j_gene: TRBJ2-5; v_gene: TRBV10-2; d_gene: TRBD2; abundance: .; CDR3aa: CASSESFGTSEETQYF; CDR3nt: TGCGCCAGCAGTGAGTCGTTTGGGACTAGCGAAGAGACCCAGTACTTC
j_gene: TRBJ2-3; v_gene: TRBV7-9; d_gene: TRBD2; abundance: once; CDR3aa: CASSLAFSSGNTDTQYF; CDR3nt: TGTGCCAGCAGCTTAGCGTTCTCTAGCGGGAACACAGATACGCAGTATTTT
j_gene: TRBJ2-5; v_gene: TRBV7-9; d_gene: .; abundance: few; CDR3aa: CASSLPFAGALQETQYF; CDR3nt: TGTGCCAGCAGCTTACCTTTCGCAGGGGCGCTCCAAGAGACCCAGTACTTC
j_gene: TRBJ1-1; v_gene: TRBV5-1; d_gene: TRBD1; abundance: many; CDR3aa: CASSEDRVAFF; CDR3nt: TGCGCCAGCAGCGAGGACAGGGTGGCTTTCTTT
j_gene: TRBJ2-3; v_gene: TRBV5-4; d_gene: TRBD2; abundance: .; CDR3aa: CASRGTSGGNTDTQYF; CDR3nt: TGTGCCAGCAGAGGGACTAGCGGGGGGAACACAGATACGCAGTATTTT
j_gene: TRBJ2-3; v_gene: TRBV27; d_gene: TRBD1; abundance: .; CDR3aa: CASSLTGGPDTQYF; CDR3nt: TGTGCCAGCAGCCTGACAGGGGGCCCAGATACGCAGTATTTT
j_gene: TRBJ2-5; v_gene: TRBV18; d_gene: .; abundance: .; CDR3aa: CASSLAPEEDGETQYF; CDR3nt: TGTGCCAGCTCACTCGCGCCAGAGGAAGACGGCGAGACCCAGTACTTC
j_gene: TRBJ2-1; v_gene: TRBV12-3/TRBV12-4; d_gene: .; abundance: .; CDR3aa: CASSTNNEQFF; CDR3nt: TGTGCCAGCAGTACAAACAATGAGCAGTTCTTC
j_gene: TRBJ2-5; v_gene: TRBV7-2; d_gene: .; abundance: .; CDR3aa: CASSVGLREETQYF; CDR3nt: TGTGCCAGCAGCGTGGGACTGAGAGAAGAGACCCAGTACTTC
j_gene: TRBJ2-5; v_gene: TRBV5-1; d_gene: .; abundance: .; CDR3aa: CASSPGTIQETQYF; CDR3nt: TGCGCCAGCAGTCCCGGGACAATCCAAGAGACCCAGTACTTC
j_gene: TRBJ2-1; v_gene: TRBV25-1; d_gene: .; abundance: .; CDR3aa: CASSDNSGSYNEQFF; CDR3nt: TGTGCCAGCAGTGACAATAGCGGCTCCTACAATGAGCAGTTCTTC
j_gene: TRBJ2-4; v_gene: TRBV4-1; d_gene: TRBD1; abundance: .; CDR3aa: CASSPGQGLAKNIQYF; CDR3nt: TGCGCCAGCAGTCCGGGACAGGGATTAGCCAAAAACATTCAGTACTTC
j_gene: TRBJ1-3; v_gene: TRBV5-1; d_gene: TRBD1; abundance: few; CDR3aa: CASSLAGTAGNTIYF; CDR3nt: TGCGCCAGCAGCTTGGCGGGGACAGCAGGAAACACCATATATTTT
j_gene: TRBJ1-1; v_gene: TRBV19; d_gene: TRBD1; abundance: .; CDR3aa: CASSTGQGVSLNTEAFF; CDR3nt: TGTGCCAGTAGTACGGGACAGGGAGTTTCCCTGAACACTGAAGCTTTCTTT
j_gene: TRBJ2-5; v_gene: TRBV28; d_gene: TRBD1; abundance: .; CDR3aa: CAIRTGGDETQYF; CDR3nt: TGTGCCATTCGGACAGGGGGCGATGAGACCCAGTACTTC
j_gene: TRBJ2-1; v_gene: TRBV28; d_gene: .; abundance: .; CDR3aa: CASSFSLGGRTLSYNEQFF; CDR3nt: TGTGCCAGCAGTTTCTCCTTGGGGGGTCGAACGTTATCCTACAATGAGCAGTTCTTC
j_gene: TRBJ2-5; v_gene: TRBV7-9; d_gene: TRBD2; abundance: .; CDR3aa: CASSSLLAGLRGEETQYF; CDR3nt: TGTGCCAGCAGCTCACTACTAGCGGGGCTGCGGGGCGAAGAGACCCAGTACTTC
j_gene: TRBJ2-7; v_gene: TRBV3-1/TRBV3-2; d_gene: .; abundance: .; CDR3aa: CASSLRESYEQYF; CDR3nt: TGTGCCAGCAGCCTCCGGGAGAGCTACGAGCAGTACTTC
j_gene: TRBJ2-5; v_gene: TRBV9; d_gene: TRBD2; abundance: .; CDR3aa: CASSALAGGPQETQYF; CDR3nt: TGTGCCAGCAGCGCTCTAGCGGGAGGGCCTCAAGAGACCCAGTACTTC
j_gene: TRBJ2-2; v_gene: TRBV4-2; d_gene: .; abundance: .; CDR3aa: CASSQGGMNTGELFF; CDR3nt: TGTGCCAGCAGCCAAGGAGGAATGAACACCGGGGAGCTGTTTTTT
j_gene: TRBJ2-5; v_gene: TRBV5-4; d_gene: .; abundance: few; CDR3aa: CASSLSSGLQETQYF; CDR3nt: TGTGCCAGCAGCTTGTCTTCTGGACTGCAAGAGACCCAGTACTTC
j_gene: TRBJ1-1; v_gene: TRBV4-3; d_gene: TRBD1; abundance: .; CDR3aa: CASSQELGQGVSAFF; CDR3nt: TGCGCCAGCAGCCAAGAATTAGGACAGGGGGTGTCTGCTTTCTTT
j_gene: TRBJ2-5; v_gene: TRBV4-3; d_gene: TRBD1; abundance: .; CDR3aa: CASSQDKTGWETQYF; CDR3nt: TGCGCCAGCAGCCAAGATAAGACAGGGTGGGAGACCCAGTACTTC
j_gene: TRBJ1-2; v_gene: TRBV5-5; d_gene: TRBD1; abundance: .; CDR3aa: CASSRDRANYGYTF; CDR3nt: TGTGCCAGCAGCAGGGACAGGGCCAACTATGGCTACACCTTC
j_gene: TRBJ2-7; v_gene: TRBV7-8; d_gene: .; abundance: .; CDR3aa: CASSPSGYEQYF; CDR3nt: TGTGCCAGCAGCCCTTCGGGGTACGAGCAGTACTTC
j_gene: TRBJ1-1; v_gene: TRBV7-2; d_gene: .; abundance: .; CDR3aa: CASSLMSSVNTEAFF; CDR3nt: TGTGCCAGCAGCTTAATGTCCTCCGTGAACACTGAAGCTTTCTTT
j_gene: TRBJ2-1; v_gene: TRBV3-1/TRBV3-2; d_gene: .; abundance: .; CDR3aa: CASSPDRSYNEQFF; CDR3nt: TGTGCCAGCAGCCCCGACAGGTCCTACAATGAGCAGTTCTTC
j_gene: TRBJ1-1; v_gene: TRBV5-5; d_gene: .; abundance: .; CDR3aa: CASSPRLAIEAFF; CDR3nt: TGTGCCAGCAGCCCTAGGTTAGCCATTGAAGCTTTCTTT
j_gene: TRBJ2-1; v_gene: TRBV6-5; d_gene: .; abundance: .; CDR3aa: CASSSGSSYNEQFF; CDR3nt: TGTGCCAGCAGTTCCGGGAGCTCCTACAATGAGCAGTTCTTC
j_gene: TRBJ2-2; v_gene: TRBV9; d_gene: TRBD1; abundance: .; CDR3aa: CASSVAARQGGELFF; CDR3nt: TGTGCCAGCAGCGTAGCTGCGAGACAGGGCGGGGAGCTGTTTTTT
j_gene: TRBJ2-5; v_gene: TRBV19; d_gene: TRBD1; abundance: .; CDR3aa: CASKTGGGETQYF; CDR3nt: TGTGCCAGTAAGACAGGGGGCGGGGAGACCCAGTACTTC
j_gene: TRBJ1-1; v_gene: TRBV7-8; d_gene: .; abundance: .; CDR3aa: CASSLGSTEAFF; CDR3nt: TGTGCCAGCAGCTTAGGGAGCACTGAAGCTTTCTTT
j_gene: TRBJ2-1; v_gene: TRBV19; d_gene: TRBD2; abundance: .; CDR3aa: CASSRGGSYNEQFF; CDR3nt: TGTGCCAGTAGTAGGGGGGGCTCCTACAATGAGCAGTTCTTC